The sequence of this T cell receptor beta chain was determined in a study of beta chain features in type 1 diabetes. Germline V gene sequence: CDR1 SGHAT, CDR2 FQNNGV. The CDR3 has 15 residues. The ends lost 3 bases at V and 2 bases at J; junction bases unmatched: 4. Study-level points and caveats: These data did not resolve whether HLA type affects TCRB rearrangement. In patients and controls equally, PCR might favor templates that are shorter.

Investigators reverse transcribed all isolated RNA, so they sequenced expressed TCRB transcripts. Libraries were prepared by immunoSEQ multiplex PCR; TCRdb keeps only in-frame clonotypes and omits some of them. The table lists 400,000 to 450,000 clones, approximately 13% of them singletons, with 0.035% to 0.045% in the top ten. Comments on this clone: Its target is unknown.

Sequenced sample: naive CD4+ T cells from blood. The receptor was derived from a man aged 25 to 45 in good health. The chain combines TRBV11-2 with TRBJ2-3; 8 positions match TRBD1. The CDR3: CASSFMGQATDTQYF. CDR3 sequence (DNA): TGTGCCAGCAGCTTTATGGGACAGGCCACAGATACGCAGTATTTT.